This T cell receptor beta chain was obtained from a study of T cell responses to AZD1222 COVID-19 vaccine. Sequencing used immunoSEQ multiplex PCR; TCRdb keeps in-frame clones, though not all of them. The sample includes around 95,000 clones, 70% to 90% of them seen just once. The J segment lost 7 bases and the V segment lost 5 bases, leaving 8 bases of the junction unmatched. In germline, CDR1 is SNHLY, CDR2 FYNNEI. CDR3 size: 16 residues. Sample: peripheral blood, taken on day 0 of AZD1222 vaccination. This chain joins TRBV2 and TRBJ2-1; TRBD2 matches at 13 bases. The sequence was collected from an adult in good health. CDR3 in DNA: TGTGCCAGCAGTCCTACTAGCGGGAGGGCCTGGAATGAGCAGTTCTTC. It translates to CASSPTSGRAWNEQFF.